This note documents a single TCR beta chain sequence. The junction differs from germline at one of its ends, possibly a read error. These data originate in a study of blood T cells in healthy people across ages. Primed by a sample-barcoded 5' primer and a J-beta primer mix, a second PCR proceeded for roughly 7 to 12 cycles. MiXCR, applied by TCRdb to the 5' RACE reads, yields one record per CDR3 protein. Of around 800,000 distinct CDR3 sequences in the sample, about 55% were seen once. Germline CDR1 and CDR2: GTSNPN and SVGIG (reference sequence). The CDR3 is made up of 11 amino acids. Sequencing was carried out using blood. This sequence originates from a man at least 80 years old in good health. The rearrangement uses TRBV30 and TRBJ2-4, with D perhaps TRBD1 or TRBD2 (5 bases each). The DNA for the CDR3 is TGTGCCGGGAGCCCTTCGACAGCGCAGTACTTC. Translating gives CAGSPSTAQYF. The full variable domain, its missing parts supplied by reference TRBV30 and TRBJ2-4, is SQTIHQWPATLVQPVGSPLSLECTVEGTSNPNLYWYRQAAGRGLQLLFYSVGIGQISSEVPQNLSASRPQDRQFILSSKKLLLSDSGFYLCAGSPSTAQYFGAGTRLSVL.